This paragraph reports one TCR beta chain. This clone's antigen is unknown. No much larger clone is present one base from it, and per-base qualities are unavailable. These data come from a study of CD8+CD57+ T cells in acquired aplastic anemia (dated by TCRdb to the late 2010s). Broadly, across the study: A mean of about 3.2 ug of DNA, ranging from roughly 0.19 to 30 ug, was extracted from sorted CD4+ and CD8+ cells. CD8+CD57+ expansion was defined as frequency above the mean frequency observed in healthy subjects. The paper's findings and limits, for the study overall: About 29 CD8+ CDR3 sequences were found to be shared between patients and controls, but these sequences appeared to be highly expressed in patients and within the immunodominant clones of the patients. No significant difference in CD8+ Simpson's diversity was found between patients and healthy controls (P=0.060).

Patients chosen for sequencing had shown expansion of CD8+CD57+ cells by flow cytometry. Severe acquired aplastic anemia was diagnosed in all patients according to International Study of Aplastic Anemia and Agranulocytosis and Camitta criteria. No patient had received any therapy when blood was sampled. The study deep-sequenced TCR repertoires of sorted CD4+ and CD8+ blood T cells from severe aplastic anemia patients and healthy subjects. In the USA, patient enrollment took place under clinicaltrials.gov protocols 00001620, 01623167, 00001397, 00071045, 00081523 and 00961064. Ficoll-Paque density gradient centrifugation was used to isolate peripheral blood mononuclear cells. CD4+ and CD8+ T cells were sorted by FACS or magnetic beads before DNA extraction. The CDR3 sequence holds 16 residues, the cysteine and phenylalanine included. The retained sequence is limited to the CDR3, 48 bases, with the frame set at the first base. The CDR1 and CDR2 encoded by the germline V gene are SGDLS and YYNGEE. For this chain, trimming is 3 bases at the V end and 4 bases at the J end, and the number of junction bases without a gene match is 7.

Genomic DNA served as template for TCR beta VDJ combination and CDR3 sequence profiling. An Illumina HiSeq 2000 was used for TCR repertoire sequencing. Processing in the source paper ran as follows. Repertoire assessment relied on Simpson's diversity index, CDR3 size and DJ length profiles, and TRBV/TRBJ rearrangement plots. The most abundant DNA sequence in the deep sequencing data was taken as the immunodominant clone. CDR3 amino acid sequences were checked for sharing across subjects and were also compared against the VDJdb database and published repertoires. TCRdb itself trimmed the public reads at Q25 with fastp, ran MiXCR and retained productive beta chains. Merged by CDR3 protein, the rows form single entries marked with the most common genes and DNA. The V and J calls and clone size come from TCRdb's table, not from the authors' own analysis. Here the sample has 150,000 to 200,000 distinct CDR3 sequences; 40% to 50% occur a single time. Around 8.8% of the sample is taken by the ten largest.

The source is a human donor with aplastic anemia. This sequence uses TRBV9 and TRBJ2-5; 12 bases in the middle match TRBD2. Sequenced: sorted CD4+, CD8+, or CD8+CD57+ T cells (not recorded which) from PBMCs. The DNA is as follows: TGTGCCAGCAGCGCTACTAGCGGGGGGACCCCAGAGACCCAGTACTTC. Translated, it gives CASSATSGGTPETQYF.